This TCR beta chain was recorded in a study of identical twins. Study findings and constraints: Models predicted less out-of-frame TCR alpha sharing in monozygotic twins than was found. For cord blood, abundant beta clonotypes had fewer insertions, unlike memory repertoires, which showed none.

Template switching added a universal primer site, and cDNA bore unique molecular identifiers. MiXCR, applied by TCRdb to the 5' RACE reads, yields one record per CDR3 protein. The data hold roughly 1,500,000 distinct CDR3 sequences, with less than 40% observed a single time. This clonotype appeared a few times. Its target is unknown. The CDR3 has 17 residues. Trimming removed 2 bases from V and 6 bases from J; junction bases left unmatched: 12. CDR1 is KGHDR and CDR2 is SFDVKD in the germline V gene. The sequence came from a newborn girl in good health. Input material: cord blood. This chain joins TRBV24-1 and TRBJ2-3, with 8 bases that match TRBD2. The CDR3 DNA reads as TGTGCCACCAGTGATTCGGTAGCGGGGTCAGTCGGGGATACGCAGTATTTT. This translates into CATSDSVAGSVGDTQYF.